This paragraph covers one T cell receptor beta chain sequence. Its target is not known. The data originate from a study of blood T cells in healthy people across ages. Regarding the study as a whole: Per-million-T-cell TCR beta diversity fell roughly linearly with age. The study could not conclusively compare naive and antigen-experienced cells, given its unsorted PBMCs.

J was trimmed by 11 bases and V by 6 bases; bases with no gene match: 23. The CDR3 runs 19 residues. Healthy Russian Caucasian donors spanned ages roughly 6 to 90 years. Extracted total RNA amounted to at least 5.5 micrograms for each sample. Sample-barcoded 5' priming and a J-beta primer mix drove a second PCR of roughly 6 to 12 cycles. Via MiXCR, TCRdb re-called the 5' RACE reads, giving one row per CDR3 protein. The sample carries 1.5 million to 2 million distinct CDR3 sequences, approximately 39% recorded once. The origin of this receptor is a human donor in good health. The rearrangement joins TRBV12-3 or TRBV12-4 to TRBJ2-3, with 13 bases fitting TRBD2. Specimen: blood. Here the CDR3 DNA reads TGTGCCAGCAGGGGGACTAGCGGGGTGAGGAAACTGAGCACAGATGTGCAGTATTTT. Translating it yields CASRGTSGVRKLSTDVQYF.